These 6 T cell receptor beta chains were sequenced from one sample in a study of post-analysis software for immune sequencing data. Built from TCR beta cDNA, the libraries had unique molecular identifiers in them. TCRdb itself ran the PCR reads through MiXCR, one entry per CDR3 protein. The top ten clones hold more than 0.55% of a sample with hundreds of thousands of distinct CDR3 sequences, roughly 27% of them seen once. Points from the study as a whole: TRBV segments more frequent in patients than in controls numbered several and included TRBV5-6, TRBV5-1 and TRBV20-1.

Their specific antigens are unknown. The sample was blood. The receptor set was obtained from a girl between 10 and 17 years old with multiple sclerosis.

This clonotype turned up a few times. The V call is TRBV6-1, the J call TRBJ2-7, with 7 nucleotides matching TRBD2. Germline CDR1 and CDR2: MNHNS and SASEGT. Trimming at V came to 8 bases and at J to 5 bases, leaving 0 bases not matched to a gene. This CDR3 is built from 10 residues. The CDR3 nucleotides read TGTGCCAGCGGGGGGGACGAGCAGTACTTC. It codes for CASGGDEQYF.

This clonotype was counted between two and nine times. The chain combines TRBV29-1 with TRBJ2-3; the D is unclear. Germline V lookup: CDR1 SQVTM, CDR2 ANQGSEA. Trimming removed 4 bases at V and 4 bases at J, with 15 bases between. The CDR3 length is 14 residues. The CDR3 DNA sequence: TGCAGCGTTGCTACCCGACTCATCTCAGATACGCAGTATTTT. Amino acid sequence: CSVATRLISDTQYF.

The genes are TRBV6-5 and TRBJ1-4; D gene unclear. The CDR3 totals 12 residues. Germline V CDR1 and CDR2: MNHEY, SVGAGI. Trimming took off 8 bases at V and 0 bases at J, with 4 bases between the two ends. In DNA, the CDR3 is TGTGCCAGCGCAACAACTAATGAAAAACTGTTTTTT. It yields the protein CASATTNEKLFF.

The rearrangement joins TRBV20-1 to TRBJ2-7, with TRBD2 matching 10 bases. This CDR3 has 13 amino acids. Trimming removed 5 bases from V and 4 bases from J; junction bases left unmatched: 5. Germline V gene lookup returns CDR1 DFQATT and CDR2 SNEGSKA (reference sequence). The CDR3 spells CSAPRTSGYEQYF. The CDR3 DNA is TGCAGTGCTCCCCGGACTAGCGGATACGAGCAGTACTTC.

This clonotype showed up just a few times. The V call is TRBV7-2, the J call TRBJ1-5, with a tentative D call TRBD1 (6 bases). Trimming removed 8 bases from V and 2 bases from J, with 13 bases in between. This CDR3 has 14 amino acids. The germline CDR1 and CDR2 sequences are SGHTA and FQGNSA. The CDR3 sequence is CASSGAGGNQPQHF. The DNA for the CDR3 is TGTGCCAGCTCGGGGGCTGGTGGCAATCAGCCCCAGCATTTT.

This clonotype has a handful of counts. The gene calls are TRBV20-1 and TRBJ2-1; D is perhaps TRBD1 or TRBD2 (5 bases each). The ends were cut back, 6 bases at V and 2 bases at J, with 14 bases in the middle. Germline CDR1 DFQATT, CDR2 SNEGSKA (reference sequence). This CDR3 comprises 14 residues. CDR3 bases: TGCAGTGCCTCCGTGGGGGAAACCTACAATGAGCAGTTCTTC. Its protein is CSASVGETYNEQFF.